These 5 T cell receptor beta chains share one sample of origin, sequenced in a study of shared clonotypes between healthy human individuals. TCRdb's copy holds only in-frame clones and misses some; the assay was immunoSEQ multiplex PCR. The sample holds 1 million to 1.2 million clones, roughly 80% seen once. Sequences were obtained from memory CD4+ T cells from PBMCs. Subset of the sample: CD45RA-negative fraction. The receptors derive from a young man in good health. Some clones in this sample may be carry-over from other donors' samples.

This chain connects TRBV15 to TRBJ1-4; no firm D call. Germline V lookup: CDR1 LNHNV, CDR2 YYDKDF (reference sequence). Trimming took off 1 base at V and 5 bases at J, with 11 bases between the two ends. The CDR3 runs to 15 residues. CDR3 coding DNA: TGTGCCACCAGCAGAGTTCAGGACTCAAATGAAAAACTGTTTTTT. Encoded protein: CATSRVQDSNEKLFF.

V and J are TRBV6-1 and TRBJ2-1; TRBD1 agrees at 7 bases. J lost 4 bases, V lost 4 bases, and 4 bases had no gene match. The CDR3 is 14 residues long. CDR1 and CDR2 (germline): MNHNS, SASEGT. CDR3: CASSVSGQYNEQFF. DNA of the CDR3: TGTGCCAGCAGTGTTTCGGGACAGTACAATGAGCAGTTCTTC.

This clone was seen a few times. Distinct nucleotide sequences in the sample also encode this CDR3. The rearrangement joins TRBV5-1 to TRBJ2-5, with D unclear. CDR1 is SGHRS and CDR2 is YFSETQ in the germline V gene. The CDR3 covers 12 residues. Trimming shortened V by 1 base and J by 2 bases, and 3 bases separated the two germline ends. The CDR3 sequence is CASSLSQETQYF. The CDR3 DNA sequence: TGCGCCAGCAGCTTGTCTCAAGAGACCCAGTACTTC. Looking up the rest from reference TRBV5-1 and TRBJ2-5 gives the full variable domain: KAGVTQTPRYLIKTRGQQVTLSCSPISGHRSVSWYQQTPGQGLQFLFEYFSETQRNKGNFPGRFSGRQFSNSRSEMNVSTLELGDSALYLCASSLSQETQYFGPGTRLLVL.

The chain employs TRBV19 and TRBJ2-7; 7 nucleotides align to TRBD1. Germline values: CDR1 LNHDA, CDR2 SQIVND (reference sequence). The trim removed 10 bases at V and 1 base at J, leaving 7 bases unmatched. CDR3 length: 13 amino acids. The CDR3 reads CATKRGQSYEQYF. The DNA for the CDR3 is TGTGCCACCAAAAGGGGACAGTCCTACGAGCAGTACTTC.

The V call is TRBV29-1, the J call TRBJ2-7; D ambiguous. The CDR3 runs 13 residues. V was shortened by 6 bases and J by 2 bases, with 14 bases between the two germline ends. Germline loops: CDR1 SQVTM, CDR2 ANQGSEA. The CDR3 nucleotides are TGCAGCGTGGCCGGGCAAGGTCCCTACGAGCAGTACTTC. Translating gives CSVAGQGPYEQYF.